These 4 T cell receptor beta chains were all obtained from the same sample, sequenced in a study of human T cells and chemical hapten exposure. TCRdb ran MiXCR on the RACE reads and lists one entry per CDR3 protein. The table includes about 120,000 distinct CDR3 sequences, approximately 12% detected once. This sample's time point: pre-sensitization, week 0. Specified treatment: therapeutic diphenylcyclopropenone sensitization with weekly scalp DPC. The sequenced sample was whole blood, obtained in connection with sensitization to the hapten diphenylcyclopropenone (DPC). These receptors came from a woman younger than 35 with alopecia areata. Some clones in this sample may be carry-over from other donors' samples.

The V call is TRBV5-5, the J call TRBJ2-2, with 8 nucleotides matching TRBD1. The CDR3 covers 18 residues. Germline values: CDR1 SGHKS, CDR2 YYEKEE (reference sequence). The J segment lost 1 base and the V segment lost 4 bases, leaving 12 bases of the junction unmatched. The DNA for the CDR3 is TGTGCCAGCAGCACCAGTCCGGGCGGGACAGGGAACACCGGGGAGCTGTTTTTT. It encodes CASSTSPGGTGNTGELFF. Complete variable domain (other parts from reference TRBV5-5 and TRBJ2-2): DAGVTQSPTHLIKTRGQQVTLRCSPISGHKSVSWYQQVLGQGPQFIFQYYEKEERGRGNFPDRFSARQFPNYSSELNVNALLLGDSALYLCASSTSPGGTGNTGELFFGEGSRLTVL.

This clonotype occurred a few times. The chain joins TRBV10-2 to TRBJ2-7; 7 nucleotides align to TRBD2. The germline V gene encodes CDR1 WSHSY and CDR2 SAAADI. This CDR3 has 13 residues. The junction had 7 bases not matched to a gene; V was cut back by 8 bases and J by 3 bases. CDR3 region: CASGVGRVYEQYF. The CDR3 coding sequence is TGCGCCAGCGGGGTTGGGAGGGTCTACGAGCAGTACTTC.

This clonotype was seen many times. The chain couples TRBV6-5 to TRBJ1-4, with a possible D match to TRBD1 (5 bases). Germline assignment: CDR1 MNHEY and CDR2 SVGAGI. The CDR3 consists of 15 residues. V gave up 6 bases and J gave up 8 bases, with 19 bases separating them. This CDR3 reads CASSPERGRKEKLFF. Written as DNA, the CDR3 is TGTGCCAGCAGCCCAGAGCGGGGACGGAAAGAAAAACTGTTTTTT.

This clonotype was picked up many times. J is TRBJ2-3 and V is TRBV25-1, with a weak D call TRBD2 (6 bases). Germline-derived CDR1 and CDR2 are MGHDK and SYGVNS. Trimming took 3 bases from V and 2 from J, leaving 12 bases between them. This CDR3 contains 15 residues. For the CDR3, the DNA is TGTGCCAGCAGTGATAGCGGATCGATCACAGATACGCAGTATTTT. It specifies CASSDSGSITDTQYF.